The T cell receptor beta chain described here comes from a study of blood T cell repertoires in COVID-19. The repertoire was sequenced with immunoSEQ multiplex PCR; TCRdb's copy has only in-frame clones and lacks some. The sample has 190,000 or so clones; about 83% are singletons. This CDR3 is built from 12 residues. The V gene's germline CDR1 is SQVTM and CDR2 ANQGSEA. The V and J ends lost 3 bases and 4 bases, in that order; junction bases with no gene match: 1. This clonotype was sampled from a woman younger than 35 who had recovered from COVID-19. This rearrangement joins TRBV29-1 to TRBJ2-7; TRBD1 agrees at 9 bases. The sample consisted of peripheral blood. The CDR3, as DNA: TGCAGCGTTGAGGGACAGGGTTACGAGCAGTACTTC. This translates into CSVEGQGYEQYF.